This is a list of T cell receptor beta chains from one sample in a study of T cells in Graves' hyperthyroidism and ophthalmopathy. TCRdb called the multiplex PCR reads again in MiXCR, with one record for every CDR3 protein. The table shows more than 350,000 distinct CDR3 sequences, with around 15% occurring only once. Sample: blood. The receptor set was obtained from a woman aged 55-69 years with Graves' ophthalmopathy. CDR3s include the opening cysteine and the closing phenylalanine or tryptophan. D genes are given only for firm matches. Expanded clones get a size class; other rows say once, few or many, or leave the size out.

TRBJ2-3,TRBV7-2,TRBD2,NA,CASSLAIGLATTDTQYF,TGTGCCAGCAGCTTAGCTATCGGACTAGCGACCACAGATACGCAGTATTTT
TRBJ2-7,TRBV6-9,TRBD2,NA,CASSYGGFARDEQYF,TGTGCCAGCAGTTACGGGGGGTTCGCTAGGGACGAGCAGTACTTC
TRBJ2-6,TRBV19,TRBD1,few,CASSIYGQGIAGANVLTF,TGTGCCAGTAGTATTTACGGACAGGGAATTGCTGGGGCCAACGTCCTGACTTTC
TRBJ2-7,TRBV2,NA,many,CASSEWRDLREQYF,TGTGCCAGCAGTGAATGGCGGGACCTGAGGGAGCAGTACTTC
TRBJ2-7,TRBV5-1,TRBD2,many,CASSTGLAGGRSEQYF,TGCGCCAGCAGCACCGGACTAGCGGGAGGCCGCAGCGAGCAGTACTTC
TRBJ2-7,TRBV4-1,NA,NA,CASSQVEGISYEQYF,TGCGCCAGCAGCCAAGTTGAGGGAATTTCCTACGAGCAGTACTTC
TRBJ2-2,TRBV9,NA,NA,CASSAPKGDTGELFF,TGTGCCAGCAGCGCCCCGAAAGGGGACACCGGGGAGCTGTTTTTT
TRBJ2-1,TRBV20-1,NA,few,CSARYETYNEQFF,TGCAGTGCTAGATACGAAACTTACAATGAGCAGTTCTTC
TRBJ1-5,TRBV2,TRBD1,many,CASSVNRGQPQHF,TGTGCCAGCAGTGTAAACAGGGGTCAGCCCCAGCATTTT
TRBJ2-7,TRBV5-1,TRBD1,many,CASSLGAGQEAYEQYF,TGCGCCAGCAGCTTGGGGGCCGGACAGGAGGCCTACGAGCAGTACTTC
TRBJ1-5,TRBV10-3,NA,many,CAISESQPQHF,TGTGCCATCAGTGAATCTCAGCCCCAGCATTTT
TRBJ1-1,TRBV7-2,NA,many,CASSFYNTEAFF,TGTGCCAGCAGCTTCTACAACACTGAAGCTTTCTTT
TRBJ2-7,TRBV5-8,NA,many,CASSHRLGEQYF,TGTGCCAGCAGCCACCGACTCGGCGAGCAGTACTTC
TRBJ1-5,TRBV4-1,TRBD1,few,CASSQPVRGPVNQPQHF,TGCGCCAGCAGCCAACCCGTGAGGGGGCCGGTAAATCAGCCCCAGCATTTT
TRBJ1-4,TRBV28,NA,NA,CASSLPPNEKLFF,TGTGCCAGCTCGCTCCCCCCTAATGAAAAACTGTTTTTT
TRBJ1-2,TRBV29-1,TRBD1,few,CSVDGTDYGYTF,TGCAGCGTTGATGGGACAGACTATGGCTACACCTTC
TRBJ2-1,TRBV12-3/TRBV12-4,NA,many,CASSFYWGANEQFF,TGTGCCAGCAGTTTTTATTGGGGAGCCAATGAGCAGTTCTTC
TRBJ1-1,TRBV30,NA,many,CAWSRDGGTEAFF,TGTGCCTGGAGTCGAGACGGTGGAACTGAAGCTTTCTTT
TRBJ1-1,TRBV20-1,NA,many,CSARPTREVGEAFF,TGCAGTGCTAGACCTACCCGAGAGGTGGGGGAAGCTTTCTTT
TRBJ1-5,TRBV20-1,NA,many,CSAPDIPSSQHF,TGCAGTGCTCCTGACATTCCTTCGTCCCAGCATTTT
TRBJ2-1,TRBV11-2,NA,NA,CASKPDSGPYNEQFF,TGTGCCAGCAAACCGGACTCCGGGCCCTACAATGAGCAGTTCTTC
TRBJ2-7,TRBV20-1,NA,few,CSARDRAEKQYF,TGCAGTGCTAGAGATCGAGCGGAGAAGCAGTACTTC
TRBJ1-1,TRBV11-2,NA,many,CASSLQGLNTEAFF,TGTGCCAGCAGCTTACAGGGGCTGAACACTGAAGCTTTCTTT
TRBJ1-3,TRBV6-1,NA,few,CASGGAGNTIYF,TGTGCCAGCGGCGGGGCTGGAAACACCATATATTTT
TRBJ2-1,TRBV20-1,TRBD2,many,CSAGLAGINNEQFF,TGCAGTGCTGGACTAGCGGGGATAAACAATGAGCAGTTCTTC
TRBJ1-5,TRBV27,NA,many,CASSSTQGVWQPQHF,TGTGCCAGCAGTTCAACACAGGGCGTGTGGCAGCCCCAGCATTTT
TRBJ1-5,TRBV24-1,NA,few,CATSDPDSHSNQPQHF,TGTGCCACCAGTGACCCGGACAGTCATAGCAATCAGCCCCAGCATTTT
TRBJ2-1,TRBV7-2,TRBD2,few,CASTREVGNNEQFF,TGTGCCAGCACCCGGGAGGTCGGCAACAATGAGCAGTTCTTC
TRBJ2-6,TRBV27,NA,many,CASTAGTSGANVLTF,TGTGCCAGCACCGCCGGGACCTCTGGGGCCAACGTCCTGACTTTC
TRBJ2-1,TRBV24-1,TRBD2,many,CATSDPTSGSINEQFF,TGTGCCACCAGTGACCCGACTAGCGGGAGCATCAATGAGCAGTTCTTC
TRBJ2-7,TRBV11-2,TRBD2,NA,CASSLYGGRAYEQYF,TGTGCCAGCAGCTTGTACGGCGGGAGGGCCTACGAGCAGTACTTC
TRBJ2-1,TRBV7-9,NA,many,CASSLAVGMGNEQFF,TGTGCCAGCAGCTTAGCGGTGGGGATGGGAAATGAGCAGTTCTTC
TRBJ2-1,TRBV7-7,NA,NA,CASSLGTSTNEQFF,TGTGCTAGCAGCTTAGGCACTAGTACCAATGAGCAGTTCTTC
TRBJ2-3,TRBV7-3,TRBD1,many,CASSFAGGLDTQYF,TGTGCCAGCAGCTTTGCAGGGGGCTTAGATACGCAGTATTTT
TRBJ2-3,TRBV12-3/TRBV12-4,TRBD2,NA,CASSLASGRPFDTDTQYF,TGTGCCAGCAGTTTAGCTAGCGGGAGGCCGTTTGACACAGATACGCAGTATTTT
TRBJ2-2,TRBV20-1,TRBD2,NA,CSARRAGAGTGELFF,TGCAGTGCTAGGAGAGCGGGAGCAGGGACCGGGGAGCTGTTTTTT
TRBJ2-2,TRBV5-1,NA,few,CASSAGTGTGELFF,TGCGCCAGCAGCGCCGGGACGGGCACCGGGGAGCTGTTTTTT
TRBJ2-3,TRBV4-2,TRBD2,once,CASSLRASGGDTQYF,TGTGCCAGCAGCCTCCGGGCTAGCGGTGGAGATACGCAGTATTTT
TRBJ2-6,TRBV28,NA,many,CAIPRDSLSGANVLTF,TGTGCCATCCCCCGGGACTCCCTTTCTGGGGCCAACGTCCTGACTTTC
TRBJ2-5,TRBV20-1,TRBD2,many,CSASNPGGETQYF,TGCAGTGCTAGTAACCCGGGGGGTGAGACCCAGTACTTC
TRBJ1-6,TRBV4-1,NA,NA,CASSQVMAGVGSPLHF,TGCGCCAGCAGCCAAGTGATGGCAGGGGTAGGATCACCCCTCCACTTT
TRBJ2-3,TRBV10-3,TRBD1,many,CAISDRDRGTDTQYF,TGTGCCATCAGTGATAGGGACAGGGGGACAGATACGCAGTATTTT
TRBJ2-1,TRBV5-1,NA,many,CASSKDRHNEQFF,TGCGCCAGCAGCAAGGACAGACACAATGAGCAGTTCTTC
TRBJ1-1,TRBV25-1,TRBD1,NA,CASSETGAGTEAFF,TGTGCCAGCAGTGAGACAGGGGCTGGGACTGAAGCTTTCTTT
TRBJ2-1,TRBV28,TRBD2,NA,CASSISSGRTYNEQFF,TGTGCCAGCAGTATCTCTAGCGGGAGGACCTACAATGAGCAGTTCTTC
TRBJ2-3,TRBV6-1,TRBD2,few,CASSSLRGGADTQYF,TGTGCCAGCAGTTCTTTACGGGGGGGCGCAGATACGCAGTATTTT
TRBJ1-4,TRBV25-1,TRBD1,NA,CASKQGAATNEKLFF,TGTGCCAGCAAACAGGGGGCTGCAACTAATGAAAAACTGTTTTTT
TRBJ2-4,TRBV28,NA,NA,CASTPELAKNIQYF,TGTGCCAGCACCCCGGAGTTAGCCAAAAACATTCAGTACTTC
TRBJ2-7,TRBV30,TRBD1,many,CAGKGDRGSYEQYF,TGTGCCGGAAAGGGGGACAGGGGGTCCTACGAGCAGTACTTC
TRBJ1-5,TRBV12-3/TRBV12-4,NA,many,CASSKGQGNQPQHF,TGTGCCAGCAGCAAGGGTCAGGGTAATCAGCCCCAGCATTTT
TRBJ1-2,TRBV28,NA,few,CASSSQGAPNYGYTF,TGTGCCAGCAGTTCTCAGGGAGCCCCTAACTATGGCTACACCTTC
TRBJ1-1,TRBV12-3/TRBV12-4,NA,NA,CASSLSLGNTEAFF,TGTGCCAGCAGTCTTTCACTGGGGAACACTGAAGCTTTCTTT
TRBJ2-3,TRBV20-1,TRBD2,many,CSASLAASGDTQYF,TGCAGTGCCAGCCTAGCAGCTAGCGGAGATACGCAGTATTTT
TRBJ2-1,TRBV6-2/TRBV6-3,TRBD2,NA,CASSSRLAGGPLHNEQFF,TGTGCCAGCAGTTCCAGACTAGCGGGAGGCCCCCTCCACAATGAGCAGTTCTTC
TRBJ1-4,TRBV3-1,NA,few,CASSQDRATNEKLFF,TGTGCCAGCAGCCAAGATAGGGCAACTAATGAAAAACTGTTTTTT
TRBJ2-4,TRBV7-8,TRBD2,many,CASSEGWGASGNIQYF,TGTGCCAGCAGCGAGGGTTGGGGGGCTAGCGGGAACATTCAGTACTTC
TRBJ1-6,TRBV28,NA,NA,CASSSGGGQVSPLHF,TGTGCCAGCAGTTCCGGAGGGGGGCAAGTATCACCCCTCCACTTT
TRBJ2-1,TRBV15,NA,many,CATSRGGSYNEQFF,TGTGCCACCAGCAGGGGCGGCTCCTACAATGAGCAGTTCTTC